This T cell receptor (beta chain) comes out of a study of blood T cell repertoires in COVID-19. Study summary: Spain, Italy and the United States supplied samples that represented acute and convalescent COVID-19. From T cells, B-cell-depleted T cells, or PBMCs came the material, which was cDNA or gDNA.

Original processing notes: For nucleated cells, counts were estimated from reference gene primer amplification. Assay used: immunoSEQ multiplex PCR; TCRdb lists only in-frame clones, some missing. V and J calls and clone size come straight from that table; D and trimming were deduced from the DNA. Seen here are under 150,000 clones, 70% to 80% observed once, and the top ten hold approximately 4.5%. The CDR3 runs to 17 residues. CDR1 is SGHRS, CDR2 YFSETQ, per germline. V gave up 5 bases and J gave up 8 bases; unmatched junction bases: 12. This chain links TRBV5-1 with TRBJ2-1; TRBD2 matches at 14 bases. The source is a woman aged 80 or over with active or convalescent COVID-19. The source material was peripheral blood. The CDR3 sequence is CASSTGLAGVPPYEQFF. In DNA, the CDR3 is TGCGCCAGCAGTACGGGACTAGCGGGGGTGCCTCCTTATGAGCAGTTCTTC.